The source of this T cell receptor (beta chain) is a study of metastatic and nonmetastatic thyroid tumors (dated by TCRdb to the early 2020s). Study-level background: Repertoires were compared across peripheral blood and tumor or nodule tissue samples from malignant and benign thyroid patients. What the research found in general, with its limitations: In both blood and tumor samples, TCR beta diversity was reported to be significantly higher in malignant tumors than in benign nodules.

The germline V gene supplies CDR1 MNHNS and CDR2 SASEGT. The CDR3 starts with the cysteine, ends with the phenylalanine, and has 16 residues. The CDR3 DNA has 48 bases and is translated from base 1. Compared with germline, V lacks 7 bases and J lacks 5 bases; bases without a gene match: 13. None of the patients had been given any treatment before thyroid surgery. Using T-cell receptor beta sequencing, the study looked back at clinical samples from patients collected from about 2011 to 2019. This clone was counted a few times. Its antigen is still unknown. Per-base quality was not reported, and no clone a single base away is much larger than it. The method was PCR. The sequencer was an Illumina HiSeq 4000. The TCR beta-chain CDR3 region of each patient was profiled by high-throughput sequencing. The paper's data handling went like this. A classifier to discriminate distant-metastatic papillary thyroid cancer patients was built from CDR3 differences across clinicopathological groups. To measure repertoire diversity the researchers used the Shannon index, while the Morisita-Horn index served to gauge how similar the tumor and blood repertoires were. The public reads were run again by TCRdb, first through fastp at Q25 and then through MiXCR, and only productive beta chains were kept. These V and J calls are TCRdb output, not the study's own analysis. Across this sample there are approximately 19,000 clones, with approximately 40% seen only once. In total, the top ten clones hold roughly 24% of the sample.

Specimen: tumor tissue. The sequence links TRBV6-1 to TRBJ2-7; a stretch of 11 junction bases matches TRBD2. This receptor was identified in a female donor with papillary thyroid cancer or a benign thyroid nodule (not recorded which). Some clones in this sample may be carry-over from other donors' samples. CDR3 sequence: CASTTGLADKGHEQYF. The nucleotide sequence is given as TGTGCCAGCACCACGGGACTAGCGGATAAGGGCCACGAGCAGTACTTC.